This entry concerns a single TCR beta chain. Its matching antigen is unknown. RNA was extracted with the RNeasy kit, and a quantity of about 0.45 to 1 ug was reverse transcribed using random hexamers. The method of amplification for TCR beta CDR3 was immunoSEQ multiplex PCR, covering 54 Vbeta and 13 Jbeta. TCRdb itself ran the immunoSEQ multiplex PCR reads through MiXCR, one entry per CDR3 protein. The sample records about 100,000 distinct CDR3 sequences, 95% being singletons. This sample is part of a study of CD8 T cells in Susac syndrome. Overall study results and limits: Clonal CD8+ expansion in Susac was highest in TEMRA cells and active patients. The study identified approximately sixteen and five Susac-specific public clones in total CD8+ and CD8+ TEMRA repertoires.

V shed 1 base and J shed 1 base, with 8 bases lying between them. Germline V gene lookup returns CDR1 SGHRS and CDR2 YFSETQ. The CDR3 is 14 residues long. Sequencing was carried out using CD8+ T cells from PBMCs. The sequence came from a human donor with Susac syndrome. The chain has TRBV5-1 and TRBJ1-1; no reliable D call. In nucleotides, the CDR3 is TGCGCCAGCAGCTTGTATGCAGAGAACACTGAAGCTTTCTTT. It specifies CASSLYAENTEAFF.